Each of the 9 T cell receptor beta chains below was sequenced from the same sample in a study of identical twins. TCRdb re-analysed the 5' RACE reads in MiXCR, keeping a single row per CDR3 protein. The sample has about 890,000 distinct CDR3 sequences, approximately 13% seen once. This same sample was also taken into another study, of yellow fever vaccine responses in identical twins.

The sequencing input was PBMCs. The receptors stem from a woman younger than 35 in good health.

V usage is TRBV11-2 and J usage is TRBJ2-1, with a tentative D call TRBD2 (7 bases). The CDR3 is 16 residues long. Germline values: CDR1 SGHAT, CDR2 FQNNGV. V lost 0 bases to trimming and J lost 7 bases, with 16 bases between them. The CDR3 DNA reads TGTGCCAGCAGCTTAGATTGGGGGGGCGAGACAAATGAGCAGTTCTTC. It codes for CASSLDWGGETNEQFF.

V and J are TRBV3-1 and TRBJ2-6, with D hard to call. V shed 1 base and J shed 0 bases, with 7 bases lying between them. Germline CDR1 is LGHDT and CDR2 is YNNKEL (reference sequence). This CDR3 contains 16 residues. The CDR3 is CASSQGPFSGANVLTF. The CDR3, as DNA: TGTGCCAGCAGCCAAGGCCCATTCTCTGGGGCCAACGTCCTGACTTTC.

This clonotype has only a few counts. This chain uses TRBV10-3 with TRBJ1-2; perhaps TRBD1 as D (5 bases). CDR1 and CDR2 (germline): ENHRY, SYGVKD. The ends were cut back, 2 bases at V and 5 bases at J, with 6 bases in the middle. CDR3 length: 12 residues. CDR3 DNA: TGTGCCATCAGTGAGAGGGGATATGGCTACACCTTC. Amino acids: CAISERGYGYTF.

There are many counts of this clonotype. The chain combines TRBV28 with TRBJ1-1; tentatively, D is TRBD1 (5 bases). V lost 3 bases and J 1 base, leaving 9 bases between the germline ends. CDR1 is MDHEN, CDR2 SYDVKM, per germline. The CDR3 covers 14 residues. This CDR3 reads CASSFGGKNTEAFF. DNA of the CDR3: TGTGCCAGCAGTTTCGGGGGGAAGAACACTGAAGCTTTCTTT.

This clonotype was observed a few times. The J gene is TRBJ2-6, the V gene TRBV5-1, with TRBD2 as a possible D gene (6 bases). CDR3 length: 19 amino acids. From germline, CDR1 is SGHRS and CDR2 YFSETQ. V lost 3 bases and J 0 bases, leaving 19 bases between the germline ends. This CDR3 reads CASSSTGLPMFSGANVLTF. The CDR3 DNA is TGCGCCAGCAGCTCCACTGGACTACCCATGTTCTCTGGGGCCAACGTCCTGACTTTC. Using reference TRBV5-1 and TRBJ2-6 for the parts outside the CDR3, the full variable domain is KAGVTQTPRYLIKTRGQQVTLSCSPISGHRSVSWYQQTPGQGLQFLFEYFSETQRNKGNFPGRFSGRQFSNSRSEMNVSTLELGDSALYLCASSSTGLPMFSGANVLTFGAGSRLTVL.

The chain is built from TRBV6-1 and TRBJ2-1; D is possibly TRBD2 (6 bases). Trimming removed 6 bases at V and 10 bases at J, with 13 bases between. This CDR3 comprises 12 residues. Germline V CDR1 and CDR2: MNHNS, SASEGT. The CDR3 bases are TGTGCCAGCAGGAGGGGTAGCGGCGAGCAGTTCTTC. This translates into CASRRGSGEQFF.

Only a few counts were recorded for this clonotype. V is TRBV6-1 and J is TRBJ2-3; D perhaps matches TRBD1 (5 bases). The CDR3 spans 13 residues. The germline V and J ends were trimmed by 7 bases and 2 bases, with 10 bases remaining between them. CDR1 is MNHNS and CDR2 is SASEGT in the germline V gene. The CDR3 coding sequence is TGTGCCAGCAACGGACACAACACAGATACGCAGTATTTT. This translates into CASNGHNTDTQYF.

This clonotype showed up just a few times. V gene TRBV3-1 combines with J gene TRBJ2-7; D may match TRBD1 or TRBD2 (5 bases each). Germline loops: CDR1 LGHDT, CDR2 YNNKEL (reference sequence). Trimming left V 6 bases short and J 7 bases short, with 16 bases between. CDR3 size: 13 residues. Written as DNA, the CDR3 is TGTGCCAGCAGTTCGACTCCTTGGGGGGAGCAGTACGTC. Translated: CASSSTPWGEQYV.

V and J are TRBV6-5 and TRBJ2-6, with 7 bases fitting TRBD2. The CDR3 contains 18 residues. Germline CDR1 is MNHEY and CDR2 is SVGAGI. The J segment lost 0 bases and the V segment lost 0 bases, leaving 5 bases of the junction unmatched. For the CDR3, the DNA is TGTGCCAGCAGTTACTCGAAGGGGAGGGACTCTGGGGCCAACGTCCTGACTTTC. Its protein is CASSYSKGRDSGANVLTF.